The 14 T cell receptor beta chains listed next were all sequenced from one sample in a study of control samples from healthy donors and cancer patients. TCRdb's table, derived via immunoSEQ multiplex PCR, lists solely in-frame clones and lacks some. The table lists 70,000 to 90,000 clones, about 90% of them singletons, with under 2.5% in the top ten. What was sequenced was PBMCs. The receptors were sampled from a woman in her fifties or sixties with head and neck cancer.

The CDR3 DNA sequence: TGTGCCAGCAGCTCAAACGGCGGTTGGAATGAGCAGTTCTTC. Protein product: CASSSNGGWNEQFF. The rearrangement uses TRBV5-4 and TRBJ2-1; D gene ambiguous. Trimming took 3 bases from V and 7 from J, leaving 14 bases between them. CDR3 size: 14 residues. From germline, CDR1 is SGHNT and CDR2 YYREEE (reference sequence).

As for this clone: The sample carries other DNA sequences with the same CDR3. In nucleotides, the CDR3 is TGTGCCAGCAGCCTGTTAGCCAGCGGGGGGCAGTTCTTC. It yields the protein CASSLLASGGQFF. The chain links TRBV5-6 to TRBJ2-1; 8 positions agree with TRBD2. Germline values: CDR1 SGHDT, CDR2 YYEEEE. J lost 12 bases, V lost 4 bases, and 9 bases had no gene match. The CDR3 covers 13 residues.

Written as DNA, the CDR3 is TGTGCCAGCGGCTACGAGCAGTACTTC. Its protein product is CASGYEQYF. J is TRBJ2-7 and V is TRBV27; unclear D gene. V lost 8 bases and J 3 bases, leaving 2 bases between the germline ends. The CDR3 length is 9 residues. Germline values: CDR1 MNHEY, CDR2 SMNVEV (reference sequence).

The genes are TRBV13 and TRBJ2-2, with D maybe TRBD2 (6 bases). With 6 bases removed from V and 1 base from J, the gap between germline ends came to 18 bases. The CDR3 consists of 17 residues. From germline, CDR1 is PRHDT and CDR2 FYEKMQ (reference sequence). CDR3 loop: CASRFTDWGENTGELFF. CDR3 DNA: TGTGCCAGCAGATTCACCGATTGGGGGGAGAACACCGGGGAGCTGTTTTTT.

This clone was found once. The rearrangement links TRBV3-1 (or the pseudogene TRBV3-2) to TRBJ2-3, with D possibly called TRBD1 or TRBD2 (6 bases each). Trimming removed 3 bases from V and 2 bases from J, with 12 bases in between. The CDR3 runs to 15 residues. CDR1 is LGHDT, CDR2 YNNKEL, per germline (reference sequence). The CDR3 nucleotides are TGTGCCAGCAGCCAGCCCCGGGGGCCCACAGATACGCAGTATTTT. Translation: CASSQPRGPTDTQYF.

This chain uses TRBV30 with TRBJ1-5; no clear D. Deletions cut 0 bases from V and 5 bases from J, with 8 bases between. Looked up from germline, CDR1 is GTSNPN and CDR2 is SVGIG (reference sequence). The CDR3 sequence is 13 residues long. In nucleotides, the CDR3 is TGTGCCTGGAGTGTGGGGTCGGATCAGCCCCAGCATTTT. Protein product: CAWSVGSDQPQHF.

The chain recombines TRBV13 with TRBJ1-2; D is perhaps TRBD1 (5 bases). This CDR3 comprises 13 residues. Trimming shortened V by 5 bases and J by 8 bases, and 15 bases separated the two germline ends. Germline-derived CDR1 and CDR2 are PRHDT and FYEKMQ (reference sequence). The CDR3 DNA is TGTGCCAGCAGCCCCGATAGGGGCAGGGGCTACACCTTC. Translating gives CASSPDRGRGYTF.

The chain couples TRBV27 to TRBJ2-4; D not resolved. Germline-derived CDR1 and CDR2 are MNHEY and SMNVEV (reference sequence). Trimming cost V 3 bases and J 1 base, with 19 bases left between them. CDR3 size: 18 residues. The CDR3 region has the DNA TGTGCCAGCAGTTTTGGGGTGGGGTTAACGAAGGCCAAAAACATTCAGTACTTC. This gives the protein CASSFGVGLTKAKNIQYF.

CDR3 residues: CASSTRTGTTSSYEQYF. CDR3 DNA sequence: TGTGCCAGTAGTACCAGGACAGGGACTACGAGCTCCTACGAGCAGTACTTC. This rearrangement joins TRBV19 to TRBJ2-7, with TRBD1 as a possible D gene (8 bases). Germline loops: CDR1 LNHDA, CDR2 SQIVND (reference sequence). CDR3 length: 17 residues. The ends were cut back, 4 bases at V and 0 bases at J, with 19 bases in the middle.

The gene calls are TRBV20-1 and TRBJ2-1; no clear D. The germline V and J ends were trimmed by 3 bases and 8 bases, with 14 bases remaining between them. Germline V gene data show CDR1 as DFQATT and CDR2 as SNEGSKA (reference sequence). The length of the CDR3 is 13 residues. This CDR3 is CSASREAGDEQFF. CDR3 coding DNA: TGCAGTGCTAGTCGAGAGGCAGGCGATGAGCAGTTCTTC.

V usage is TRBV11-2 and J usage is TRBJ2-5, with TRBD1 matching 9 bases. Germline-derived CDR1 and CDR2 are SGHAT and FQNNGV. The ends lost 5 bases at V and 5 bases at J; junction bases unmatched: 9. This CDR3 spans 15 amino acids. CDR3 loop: CASSLTGTGMETQYF. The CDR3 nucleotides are TGTGCCAGCAGCCTGACCGGGACAGGGATGGAGACCCAGTACTTC. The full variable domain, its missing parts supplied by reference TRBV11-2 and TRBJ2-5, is EAGVAQSPRYKIIEKRQSVAFWCNPISGHATLYWYQQILGQGPKLLIQFQNNGVVDDSQLPKDRFSAERLKGVDSTLKIQPAKLEDSAVYLCASSLTGTGMETQYFGPGTRLLVL.

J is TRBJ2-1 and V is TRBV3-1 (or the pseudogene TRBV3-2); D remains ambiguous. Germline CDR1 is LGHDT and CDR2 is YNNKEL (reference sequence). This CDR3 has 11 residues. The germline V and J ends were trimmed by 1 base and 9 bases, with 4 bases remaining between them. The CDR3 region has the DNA TGTGCCAGCAGCCAAGCGGGTGAGCAGTTCTTC. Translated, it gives CASSQAGEQFF.

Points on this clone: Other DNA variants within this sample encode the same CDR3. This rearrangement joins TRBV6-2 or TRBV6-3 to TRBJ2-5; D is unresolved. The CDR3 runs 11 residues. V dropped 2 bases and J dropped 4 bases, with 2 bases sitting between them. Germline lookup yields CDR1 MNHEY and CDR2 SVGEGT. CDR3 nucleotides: TGTGCCAGCAGTTACGGAGAGACCCAGTACTTC. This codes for CASSYGETQYF.

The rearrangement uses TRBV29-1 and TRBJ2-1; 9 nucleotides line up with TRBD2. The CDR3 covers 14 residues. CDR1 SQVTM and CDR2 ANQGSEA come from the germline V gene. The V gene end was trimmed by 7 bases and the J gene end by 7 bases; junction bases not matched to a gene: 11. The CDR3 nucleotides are TGCAGCGCCGCACCGGGACTAGCAAGGAATGAGCAGTTCTTC. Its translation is CSAAPGLARNEQFF.